These T cell receptor beta chains were read from a single sample in a study of PD-1 blockade in classical Hodgkin lymphoma. Only in-frame clones appear in the TCRdb table, and some are missing; sequencing was by immunoSEQ multiplex PCR. The sample shows some 14,000 clones, about four fifths of them seen only once. This specimen was peripheral blood mononuclear cells (PBMCs), taken at baseline. The receptors derive from a human donor with classical Hodgkin lymphoma. CDR3s include the opening cysteine and the closing phenylalanine or tryptophan. The D gene is left open where the match is weak. Expanded clones get a size class; other rows say once, few or many, or leave the size out.

D: -; size: -; V: TRBV7-9; J: TRBJ2-7; DNA: TGTGCCAGCAGCCCTATGGGGGCGGCCTACGAGCAGTACTTC; CDR3: CASSPMGAAYEQYF
D: -; size: -; V: TRBV6-1; J: TRBJ1-1; DNA: TGTGCCAGCAGTTATTCGGGGGTTAGCACTGAAGCTTTCTTT; CDR3: CASSYSGVSTEAFF
D: -; size: few; V: TRBV18; J: TRBJ2-2; DNA: TGTGCCAGCTCACGGTCCAGGGTGAACACCGGGGAGCTGTTTTTT; CDR3: CASSRSRVNTGELFF
D: TRBD1; size: -; V: TRBV5-1; J: TRBJ2-3; DNA: TGCGCCAGCAGTCGGACAGGGGATCCCACAGATACGCAGTATTTT; CDR3: CASSRTGDPTDTQYF
D: TRBD2; size: -; V: TRBV5-1; J: TRBJ2-1; DNA: TGCGCCAGCAGCGAGGGACTAGCGGGGAATGAGCAGTTCTTC; CDR3: CASSEGLAGNEQFF
D: -; size: -; V: TRBV10-3; J: TRBJ1-5; DNA: TGTGCCATCAGTGGGGGATGGGGTCAGCCCCAGCATTTT; CDR3: CAISGGWGQPQHF
D: -; size: -; V: TRBV19; J: TRBJ1-2; DNA: TGTGCCAGTAGTATAGAGACTAACTATGGCTACACCTTC; CDR3: CASSIETNYGYTF
D: -; size: once; V: TRBV2; J: TRBJ2-2; DNA: TGTGCCAGCAGTATGTTGGGAATCGGGGAGCTGTTTTTT; CDR3: CASSMLGIGELFF
D: -; size: few; V: TRBV5-6; J: TRBJ2-7; DNA: TGTGCCAGCAGCTTGGGAGTTTCCCACGAGCAGTACTTC; CDR3: CASSLGVSHEQYF
D: TRBD1; size: -; V: TRBV5-3; J: TRBJ2-6; DNA: TGTGCCAGAAGCCCGGGACAGCGGATCTCTGGGGCCAACGTCCTGACTTTC; CDR3: CARSPGQRISGANVLTF
D: TRBD2; size: -; V: TRBV10-1; J: TRBJ2-4; DNA: TGCGCCAGCAGTGAAGGGACTAGCGGGGGCCAAAACATTCAGTACTTC; CDR3: CASSEGTSGGQNIQYF
D: TRBD1; size: -; V: TRBV5-1; J: TRBJ2-5; DNA: TGCGCCAGCAGCTTGGCGGTGAACCAGGGGGCTTCTGAGACCCAGTACTTC; CDR3: CASSLAVNQGASETQYF
D: -; size: -; V: TRBV6-5; J: TRBJ1-1; DNA: TGTGCCAGCAGTTGGACAGCATACACTGAAGCTTTCTTT; CDR3: CASSWTAYTEAFF
D: -; size: -; V: TRBV25-1; J: TRBJ2-7; DNA: TGTGCCAGCAGCTTCAGCCCGGGACTTGGCGCCTACGAGCAGTACTTC; CDR3: CASSFSPGLGAYEQYF
D: TRBD2; size: once; V: TRBV18; J: TRBJ2-7; DNA: TGTGCCAGCTCACCACCTCTAGCGGATCCTCCTTACGAGCAGTACTTC; CDR3: CASSPPLADPPYEQYF
D: TRBD1; size: -; V: TRBV18; J: TRBJ1-2; DNA: TGTGCCAGCTCACCCCCGGGACAGGGGATTGGTGGCTACACCTTC; CDR3: CASSPPGQGIGGYTF
D: -; size: -; V: TRBV14; J: TRBJ1-2; DNA: TGTGCCAGCAGCCGCCTGGGGGGAGCTGCCTATGGCTACACCTTC; CDR3: CASSRLGGAAYGYTF
D: -; size: large; V: TRBV15; J: TRBJ2-7; DNA: TGTGCCACCAGCAGAGGGGATAGCGCCTACGAGCAGTACTTC; CDR3: CATSRGDSAYEQYF
D: -; size: -; V: TRBV13; J: TRBJ1-1; DNA: TGTGCCAGCAGCTTATTTGCAGAATCCTTGAACACTGAAGCTTTCTTT; CDR3: CASSLFAESLNTEAFF
D: -; size: -; V: TRBV28; J: TRBJ1-6; DNA: TGTGCCAGCAGATCGGGTCCCCCTTCACCCCTCCACTTT; CDR3: CASRSGPPSPLHF
D: -; size: -; V: TRBV4-1; J: TRBJ2-2; DNA: TGCGCCAGCAGCCAAACTAGTTCCCGGGGAGCTGTTTTT; CDR3: CASSQTSSRGAVF
D: TRBD2; size: -; V: TRBV18; J: TRBJ2-5; DNA: TGTGCCAGCTCACCAAGGAGCGGGGGAGAAGAGACCCAGTACTTC; CDR3: CASSPRSGGEETQYF
D: -; size: -; V: TRBV11-2; J: TRBJ2-7; DNA: TGTGCCAGCAGCTTAACGGGGGCCCCGCCCTACGAGCAGTACTTC; CDR3: CASSLTGAPPYEQYF